The TCR beta chain under discussion was sequenced for a study of blood T cell repertoires in COVID-19. Study as a whole: Acute and convalescent COVID-19 specimens originated in the United States, Italy and Spain. PBMCs, B-cell-depleted T cells, or T cells were the source of the cDNA or gDNA that made up the material.

Enrolment of Seattle patients took place during active infection, and they were followed longitudinally. Per the original methods: From reference gene primer amplification, estimates of nucleated cell counts were derived. The protocol was immunoSEQ multiplex PCR, while the TCRdb copy is restricted to in-frame clones and leaves out a portion. Clonal size and the V and J genes are those of that table, whereas D and trimming came from the DNA. The table lists about 49,000 clones, approximately 93% of them singletons, with less than 1.2% in the top ten. The receptor comes from a man between 60 and 70 years old with COVID-19, enrolled during active disease. The sequencing input was peripheral blood.

The CDR3 is CASSPTSGGLNEQFF. The CDR3 DNA reads TGTGCCAGCTCACCCACTAGCGGGGGGCTCAATGAGCAGTTCTTC. The chain uses TRBV18 and TRBJ2-1, with 12 nucleotides matching TRBD2. The V gene end was trimmed by 3 bases and the J gene end by 6 bases; junction bases not matched to a gene: 3. The length of the CDR3 is 15 residues. Germline lookup yields CDR1 KGHSH and CDR2 LQKENI.